Detailed here is one T cell receptor beta chain. Only in-frame clones appear in the TCRdb table, and some are missing; sequencing was by immunoSEQ multiplex PCR. The repertoire holds some 490,000 clones, with roughly nine tenths as singletons. This CDR3 comprises 17 residues. Germline V lookup: CDR1 LGHNA, CDR2 YNFKEQ. The V and J ends lost 0 bases and 3 bases, in that order; junction bases with no gene match: 7. Participants came from about 23 US areas, aged roughly 18 to 89 years. Before being deemed recovered, Cohort 3 donors had two negative PCRs, clearance, or symptom resolution. The sample is drawn from a study of blood T cell repertoires in COVID-19. On the study more broadly: In each case, the material was cDNA or gDNA derived from T cells, B-cell-depleted T cells, or PBMCs.

This clonotype originated in a woman aged 55-69 years who had recovered from COVID-19. V and J are TRBV4-2 and TRBJ2-4; 8 bases fit TRBD1. The specimen sequenced was PBMCs or T cells enriched from blood (not recorded which). Here the CDR3 DNA reads TGTGCCAGCAGCCAAGACGGGCCAGGGGGCGGCAAAAACATTCAGTACTTC. Its protein is CASSQDGPGGGKNIQYF.